This T cell receptor (beta chain) was obtained from a study of T cell changes during pregnancy in multiple sclerosis. V shed 7 bases, J shed 4 bases, and the junction held 18 bases outside the gene matches. This CDR3 has 17 amino acids. Data came from immunoSEQ multiplex PCR; TCRdb stores just in-frame clones and leaves some out. In the table there are about 70,000 clones, roughly nine tenths of which are singletons. The V gene is TRBV23-1, the J gene TRBJ1-1; 7 bases map to TRBD1. TRBV23-1 is an ORF for which the function is uncertain. The receptor was derived from a female donor with multiple sclerosis, enrolled in a pregnancy study. The input for sequencing was peripheral blood, taken in the third trimester of pregnancy. The CDR3 coding sequence is TGCGCCAGCACCCTCGGGACAGACCATCTTTGGCGCACTGAAGCTTTCTTT. It codes for CASTLGTDHLWRTEAFF.